The 29 T cell receptor beta chains below all came from one sample that was sequenced in a study of cytomegalovirus exposure and HLA in healthy donors. The assay was immunoSEQ multiplex PCR, and TCRdb's table has in-frame clones only and misses some. In the table there are about 120,000 clones, approximately 88% of which are singletons. Sequencing was performed on PBMCs. Receptor source: a man aged 18 to 30 in good health and CMV-seronegative.

J is TRBJ2-2 and V is TRBV5-1; 11 bases align to TRBD2. Germline V gene sequence: CDR1 SGHRS, CDR2 YFSETQ. Losses at the gene ends were 4 bases for V and 5 bases for J; bases not matched to a gene: 7. This CDR3 is built from 16 residues. The CDR3 spells CASSTTSGSFTGELFF. DNA for the CDR3: TGCGCCAGCAGCACTACTAGCGGGAGCTTTACCGGGGAGCTGTTTTTT. Complete variable domain (other parts from reference TRBV5-1 and TRBJ2-2): KAGVTQTPRYLIKTRGQQVTLSCSPISGHRSVSWYQQTPGQGLQFLFEYFSETQRNKGNFPGRFSGRQFSNSRSEMNVSTLELGDSALYLCASSTTSGSFTGELFFGEGSRLTVL.

This clone was detected only once. This chain links TRBV16 with TRBJ1-1; 8 bases agree with TRBD1. The CDR3 totals 14 residues. CDR1 and CDR2 from the germline V gene are KGHSY and FQNENV. The V segment lost 4 bases and the J segment 7 bases; nucleotides outside the gene matches: 8. The CDR3 nucleotides read TGTGCCAGCAGCCGCCGGACAGGGAAAGTTGAAGCTTTCTTT. This codes for CASSRRTGKVEAFF. Looking up the rest from reference TRBV16 and TRBJ1-1 gives the full variable domain: GEEVAQTPKHLVRGEGQKAKLYCAPIKGHSYVFWYQQVLKNEFKFLISFQNENVFDETGMPKERFSAKCLPNSPCSLEIQATKLEDSAVYFCASSRRTGKVEAFFGQGTRLTVV.

V usage is TRBV6-1 and J usage is TRBJ2-7; 8 bases line up with TRBD2. CDR1 and CDR2 (germline): MNHNS, SASEGT. V lost 4 bases and J lost 5; bases outside the gene matches: 13. This CDR3 has 16 residues. Here the CDR3 reads CASSGGSSGRGNEQYF. CDR3 nucleotide sequence: TGTGCCAGCAGTGGAGGATCCAGCGGGAGAGGCAACGAGCAGTACTTC.

V gene TRBV6-1 combines with J gene TRBJ1-1; D is uncertain. Germline V gives CDR1 MNHNS, CDR2 SASEGT. This CDR3 comprises 15 residues. Deletions cut 3 bases from V and 10 bases from J, with 21 bases between. CDR3 in DNA: TGTGCCAGCAGTGACGCCGAGGCCTCGACGAGGCGAGCTTTCTTT. Protein: CASSDAEASTRRAFF.

This rearrangement joins TRBV19 to TRBJ1-6, with D maybe TRBD1 (5 bases). This CDR3 spans 15 amino acids. Between the trimmed V and J ends, which lost 5 bases and 8 bases, there was a span of 16 bases. Germline V lookup: CDR1 LNHDA, CDR2 SQIVND (reference sequence). CDR3 region: CASSRVQGADSPLHF. DNA for the CDR3: TGTGCCAGTAGTCGGGTGCAGGGTGCCGATTCACCCCTCCACTTT.

This clone has a single count. The chain uses TRBV18 and TRBJ1-1, with 7 bases that match TRBD1. CDR1 and CDR2 (germline): KGHSH, LQKENI. V shed 4 bases, J shed 6 bases, and the junction held 5 bases outside the gene matches. This CDR3 comprises 13 residues. CDR3 region: CASSRLQGAEAFF. The CDR3 coding sequence is TGTGCCAGCTCACGGCTGCAGGGGGCTGAAGCTTTCTTT.

The rearrangement uses TRBV4-3 and TRBJ2-7; 10 nucleotides agree with TRBD1. This CDR3 region has 16 residues. Per the germline V gene, CDR1 is LGHNA and CDR2 is YSLEER. The trim removed 4 bases at V and 6 bases at J, leaving 12 bases unmatched. CDR3 in amino acids: CASSPSPGTGASEQYF. CDR3 sequence (DNA): TGCGCCAGCAGCCCTAGTCCCGGGACAGGGGCGAGCGAGCAGTACTTC.

This sequence joins TRBV9 and TRBJ2-3, with 8 positions matching TRBD2. Trimming cost V 2 bases and J 1 base; bases outside gene matches: 6. The CDR3 extends over 16 amino acids. Germline CDR1 is SGDLS and CDR2 is YYNGEE. The CDR3 sequence is CASSVSGGLGTDTQYF. The CDR3 DNA is TGTGCCAGCAGCGTCAGCGGGGGTCTTGGCACAGATACGCAGTATTTT.

V is TRBV9 and J is TRBJ1-2; the match to TRBD1 covers 7 bases. Germline loops: CDR1 SGDLS, CDR2 YYNGEE. This CDR3 is 16 amino acids long. The junction had 8 bases not matched to a gene; V was cut back by 3 bases and J by 0 bases. The CDR3 DNA reads TGTGCCAGCAGCGGGTACGGCGGGACAGCTAACTATGGCTACACCTTC. Encoded protein: CASSGYGGTANYGYTF.

The chain has TRBV6-1 and TRBJ1-5; D is undetermined. CDR1 and CDR2 (germline): MNHNS, SASEGT. The CDR3 has 15 residues. V lost 7 bases to trimming and J lost 5 bases, with 18 bases between them. The CDR3: CASTLLLQSYQPQHF. The CDR3, as DNA: TGTGCCAGCACCCTCCTGTTGCAGTCTTATCAGCCCCAGCATTTT.

In this sample, this clone turned up once. CDR3 sequence: CASSPLDRGSGANVLTF. The CDR3 DNA reads TGTGCCAGCTCACCACTGGACAGAGGCTCTGGGGCCAACGTCCTGACTTTC. The genes are TRBV18 and TRBJ2-6; the D gene is possibly TRBD1 (6 bases). The CDR3 has 17 residues. Germline CDR1 is KGHSH and CDR2 is LQKENI. V was cut by 1 base and J by 0 bases, with 10 bases left in between.

The V call is TRBV6-6, the J call TRBJ2-7, with 7 bases identical to TRBD1. After removal of 6 bases from V and 4 bases from J, the junction contained 6 bases not matched to a gene. The CDR3 has 13 amino acids. Germline lookup yields CDR1 MNHNY and CDR2 SVGAGI (reference sequence). The CDR3 sequence: CASRRQGSYEQYF. CDR3 bases: TGTGCCAGCAGGCGACAGGGTTCGTACGAGCAGTACTTC.

The rearrangement uses TRBV6-5 and TRBJ1-1; the D gene is possibly TRBD1 (6 bases). Looked up from germline, CDR1 is MNHEY and CDR2 is SVGAGI. V lost 8 bases and J lost 2, with 9 bases in between. The CDR3 has 12 amino acids. Here the CDR3 reads CASYRENTEAFF. The CDR3 DNA is TGTGCCAGCTACAGGGAAAACACTGAAGCTTTCTTT.

This chain links TRBV28 with TRBJ2-7, with D possibly being TRBD1 (6 bases). V gave up 6 bases and J gave up 7 bases, with 22 bases separating them. CDR3 length: 15 amino acids. Germline CDR1 is MDHEN and CDR2 is SYDVKM. CDR3 sequence: CASRERAGVVREQYF. CDR3 coding DNA: TGTGCCAGCAGAGAGAGGGCAGGGGTGGTTAGGGAGCAGTACTTC.

This chain uses TRBV9 with TRBJ1-5, with TRBD1 matching over 8 bases. The ends lost 4 bases at V and 2 bases at J; junction bases unmatched: 5. The CDR3 consists of 15 residues. CDR1 and CDR2 from the germline V gene are SGDLS and YYNGEE. The chain's CDR3 is CASSTSDRGNQPQHF. In DNA form, the CDR3 reads TGTGCCAGCAGCACATCGGACAGGGGCAATCAGCCCCAGCATTTT.

This sequence joins TRBV19 and TRBJ1-3; D is ambiguous. Germline loops: CDR1 LNHDA, CDR2 SQIVND (reference sequence). The CDR3 totals 16 residues. V lost 6 bases to trimming and J lost 2 bases, with 17 bases between them. DNA of the CDR3: TGTGCCAGTAGCCACGGGTCGGGGATCCCTGGAAACACCATATATTTT. This translates into CASSHGSGIPGNTIYF. Based on the CDR3 plus reference TRBV19 and TRBJ1-3, the full variable domain is DGGITQSPKYLFRKEGQNVTLSCEQNLNHDAMYWYRQDPGQGLRLIYYSQIVNDFQKGDIAEGYSVSREKKESFPLTVTSAQKNPTAFYLCASSHGSGIPGNTIYFGEGSWLTVV.

The chain uses TRBV27 and TRBJ1-3; the D gene is possibly TRBD1 (5 bases). Between the trimmed V and J ends, which lost 6 bases and 8 bases, there was a span of 20 bases. The germline V gene has CDR1 MNHEY and CDR2 SMNVEV (reference sequence). This CDR3 has 15 amino acids. In DNA form, the CDR3 reads TGTGCCAGCAGCCCTCGCCCCCATGGGGCGTACACCATATATTTT. It encodes CASSPRPHGAYTIYF.

V is TRBV5-1 and J is TRBJ2-7; a weak D match, TRBD1 (6 bases). Trimming stripped 4 bases from V and 5 bases from J, with 16 bases between. From germline, CDR1 is SGHRS and CDR2 YFSETQ. This CDR3 is 14 amino acids long. The CDR3 DNA is TGCGCCAGCAGCCCTCGGGCAGGGGCCGACGAGCAGTACTTC. Its protein product is CASSPRAGADEQYF.

The rearrangement uses TRBV7-9 and TRBJ1-2; no firm D call. Trimming shortened V by 2 bases and J by 6 bases, and 10 bases separated the two germline ends. This CDR3 contains 13 residues. Per germline, CDR1 SEHNR and CDR2 FQNEAQ (reference sequence). The CDR3: CASSLRRANGYTF. Written as DNA, the CDR3 is TGTGCCAGCAGCTTACGGCGGGCCAATGGCTACACCTTC. Filled out from reference TRBV7-9 and TRBJ1-2, the complete variable domain reads DTGVSQNPRHKITKRGQNVTFRCDPISEHNRLYWYRQTLGQGPEFLTYFQNEAQLEKSRLLSDRFSAERPKGSFSTLEIQRTEQGDSAMYLCASSLRRANGYTFGSGTRLTVV.

This chain connects TRBV27 to TRBJ1-5, with TRBD1 matching over 7 bases. V trimming: 7 bases; J trimming: 4 bases; junction bases outside the gene matches: 7. The germline V gene has CDR1 MNHEY and CDR2 SMNVEV (reference sequence). This CDR3 is built from 14 residues. CDR3: CASNPTGVNQPQHF. CDR3 sequence (DNA): TGTGCCAGCAACCCTACAGGGGTTAATCAGCCCCAGCATTTT.

The rearrangement links TRBV4-1 to TRBJ2-3; maybe TRBD1 (5 bases). In germline, CDR1 is MGHRA, CDR2 YSYEKL. This CDR3 contains 17 residues. Trimming left V 4 bases short and J 0 bases short, with 17 bases between. DNA for the CDR3: TGCGCCAGCAGCCGCGAAGACAGAGACCCTAGCACAGATACGCAGTATTTT. Translation gives CASSREDRDPSTDTQYF.

The chain employs TRBV7-9 and TRBJ1-1; a weak D match, TRBD1 (6 bases). The CDR3 is 14 residues long. The ends were cut back, 5 bases at V and 1 base at J, with 11 bases in the middle. Looked up from germline, CDR1 is SEHNR and CDR2 is FQNEAQ (reference sequence). Here the CDR3 DNA reads TGTGCCAGCAGCCGAGGGGGATCGAACACTGAAGCTTTCTTT. Translation: CASSRGGSNTEAFF.

V gene TRBV4-3 combines with J gene TRBJ2-5, with 12 bases identical to TRBD1. The germline CDR1 and CDR2 sequences are LGHNA and YSLEER. The CDR3 is 17 residues long. V shed 0 bases and J 5 bases; nucleotides not matched to a gene: 7. CDR3 loop: CASSQEWGQGARETQYF. CDR3 nucleotides: TGCGCCAGCAGCCAAGAATGGGGACAGGGGGCGAGGGAGACCCAGTACTTC.

The V and J genes are TRBV5-1 and TRBJ2-5; no firm D call. Per the germline V gene, CDR1 is SGHRS and CDR2 is YFSETQ. V was trimmed by 4 bases and J by 2 bases, leaving 15 bases between them. The CDR3 runs to 15 residues. CDR3 bases: TGCGCCAGCAGCCCCTCAGGCCAGCCTCAAGAGACCCAGTACTTC. As protein: CASSPSGQPQETQYF.

This chain joins TRBV4-1 and TRBJ1-6; no definite D call. V was trimmed by 2 bases and J by 7 bases, leaving 3 bases between them. This CDR3 region has 12 residues. Germline V gene data show CDR1 as MGHRA and CDR2 as YSYEKL. This chain's CDR3 is CASSQINSPLHF. The CDR3 nucleotides read TGCGCCAGCAGCCAAATAAATTCACCCCTCCACTTT.

The CDR3 loop reads CASSLTVMTYEQYF. The CDR3 DNA sequence: TGCGCCAGCAGCCTGACAGTTATGACCTACGAGCAGTACTTC. The chain carries TRBV4-1 and TRBJ2-7; tentatively, D is TRBD1 (5 bases). This CDR3 is built from 14 residues. Trimming shortened V by 4 bases and J by 2 bases, and 12 bases separated the two germline ends. Germline CDR1 MGHRA, CDR2 YSYEKL.

The chain couples TRBV4-1 to TRBJ1-2; maybe TRBD1 (6 bases). This CDR3 contains 14 residues. V lost 1 base to trimming and J lost 2 bases, with 8 bases between them. Germline V gene lookup returns CDR1 MGHRA and CDR2 YSYEKL. In DNA form, the CDR3 reads TGCGCCAGCAGCCAAGGGGGGGGCAACTATGGCTACACCTTC. Translating gives CASSQGGGNYGYTF.

This chain uses TRBV2 with TRBJ2-1; 9 bases fit TRBD2. The trim removed 3 bases at V and 0 bases at J, leaving 12 bases unmatched. The CDR3 has 19 residues. In germline, CDR1 is SNHLY, CDR2 FYNNEI. The CDR3 region is CASSDPDTGTSSSYNEQFF. In nucleotides, the CDR3 is TGTGCCAGCAGTGACCCGGACACCGGGACTAGCAGCTCCTACAATGAGCAGTTCTTC.

V gene TRBV15 combines with J gene TRBJ2-3; D not resolved. Germline assignment: CDR1 LNHNV and CDR2 YYDKDF (reference sequence). V lost 1 base to trimming and J lost 2 bases, with 7 bases between them. The CDR3 covers 14 residues. CDR3 nucleotide sequence: TGTGCCACCAGCAGAGTGCCGGTCACAGATACGCAGTATTTT. Amino acids: CATSRVPVTDTQYF.